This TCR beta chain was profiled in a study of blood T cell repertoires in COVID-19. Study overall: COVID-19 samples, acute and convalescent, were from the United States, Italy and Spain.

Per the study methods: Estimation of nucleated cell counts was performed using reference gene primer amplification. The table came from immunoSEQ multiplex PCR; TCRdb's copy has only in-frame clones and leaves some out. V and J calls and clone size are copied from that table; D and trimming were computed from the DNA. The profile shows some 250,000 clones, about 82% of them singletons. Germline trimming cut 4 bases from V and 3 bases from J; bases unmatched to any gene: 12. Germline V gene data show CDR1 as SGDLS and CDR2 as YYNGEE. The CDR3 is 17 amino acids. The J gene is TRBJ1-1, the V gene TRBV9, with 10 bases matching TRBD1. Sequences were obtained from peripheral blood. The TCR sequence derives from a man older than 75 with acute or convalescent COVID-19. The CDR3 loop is CASSPRQGAKADTEAFF. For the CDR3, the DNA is TGTGCCAGCAGCCCCCGACAGGGGGCAAAGGCGGACACTGAAGCTTTCTTT. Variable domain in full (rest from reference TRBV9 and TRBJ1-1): DSGVTQTPKHLITATGQRVTLRCSPRSGDLSVYWYQQSLDQGLQFLIQYYNGEERAKGNILERFSAQQFPDLHSELNLSSLELGDSALYFCASSPRQGAKADTEAFFGQGTRLTVV.